This T cell receptor (beta chain) was obtained from a study of shared clonotypes between healthy human individuals. Study-wide results and limits: Generation probabilities were higher for clonotypes shared across all four sorted-subset donors than for unshared ones.

The germline V and J ends were trimmed by 3 bases and 2 bases, with 11 bases remaining between them. Germline V CDR1 and CDR2: KGHSH, LQKENI. This CDR3 contains 14 residues. Points on this clone: What it recognizes is unknown.

This was a deep-level run. In the authors' methods: Junction-only sequences produced by ImmunoSEQ had no quality scores, so filtering differed. TCRdb's table, derived via immunoSEQ multiplex PCR, lists solely in-frame clones and lacks some. For V, J and clone size, that table is used; D and trimming come from the DNA. The profile shows approximately 1.9 million clones, about 93% of them singletons. Only CD45RO-negative cells positively selected for CCR7 counted as naive CD8 cells, so terminally differentiated effector memory CD45RA+ cells were excluded. The V call is TRBV18, the J call TRBJ2-7, with a weak D call TRBD1 (6 bases). The sequence was obtained from a man aged 18 to 30 in good health. Some clones in this sample may be carry-over from other donors' samples. Sequencing used naive CD8+ T cells from PBMCs. Here the CDR3 DNA reads TGTGCCAGCTCACCCGGGACAACCGCCTACGAGCAGTACTTC. Translation gives CASSPGTTAYEQYF. Filled out from reference TRBV18 and TRBJ2-7, the complete variable domain reads NAGVMQNPRHLVRRRGQEARLRCSPMKGHSHVYWYRQLPEEGLKFMVYLQKENIIDESGMPKERFSAEFPKEGPSILRIQQVVRGDSAAYFCASSPGTTAYEQYFGPGTRLTVT.